This T cell receptor (beta chain) was captured by sequencing in a study of T cell repertoires in cytomegalovirus infection. General observations from the study: Identification of carriers of CMV plus the relevant HLA was performed using cumulative public TCR beta family frequency. Dominant in the ex vivo response were TCR beta clonotypes restricted by HLA-C and specific for CMV.

TCRdb re-called the reads with MiXCR, one entry per CDR3 protein. The sample contains more than 150,000 distinct CDR3 sequences, roughly 19% of which appear only once. This clonotype occurred a few times. Its antigen is still unknown. Trimming removed 8 bases from V and 0 bases from J, with 13 bases in between. This CDR3 is built from 14 residues. Germline values: CDR1 MGHRA, CDR2 YSYEKL. This TCR derives from a human donor in good health (CMV status not recorded). Some clones in this sample may be carry-over from other donors' samples. The chain recombines TRBV4-1 with TRBJ1-1; D remains ambiguous. The sample comprised PBMCs. The DNA of the CDR3 is TGCGCCAGCGGTCCCGGGCTCATGAACACTGAAGCTTTCTTT. Its protein product is CASGPGLMNTEAFF.